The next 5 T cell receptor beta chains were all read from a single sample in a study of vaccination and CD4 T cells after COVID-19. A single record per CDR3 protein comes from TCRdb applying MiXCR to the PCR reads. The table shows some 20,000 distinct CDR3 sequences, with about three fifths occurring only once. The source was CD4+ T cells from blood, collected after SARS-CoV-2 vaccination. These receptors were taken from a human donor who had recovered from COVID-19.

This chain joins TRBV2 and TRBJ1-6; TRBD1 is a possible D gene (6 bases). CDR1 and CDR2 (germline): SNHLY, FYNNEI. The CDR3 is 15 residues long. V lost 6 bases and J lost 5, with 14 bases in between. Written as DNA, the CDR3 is TGTGCCAGCAGGTGGACAGACGTCAATAATTCACCCCTCCACTTT. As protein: CASRWTDVNNSPLHF.

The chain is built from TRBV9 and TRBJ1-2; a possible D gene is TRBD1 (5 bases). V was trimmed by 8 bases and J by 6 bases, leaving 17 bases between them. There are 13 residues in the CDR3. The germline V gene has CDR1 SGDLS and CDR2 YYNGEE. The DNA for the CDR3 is TGTGCCAGTAGGGACCGACTCCAAAATGGCTACACCTTC. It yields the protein CASRDRLQNGYTF.

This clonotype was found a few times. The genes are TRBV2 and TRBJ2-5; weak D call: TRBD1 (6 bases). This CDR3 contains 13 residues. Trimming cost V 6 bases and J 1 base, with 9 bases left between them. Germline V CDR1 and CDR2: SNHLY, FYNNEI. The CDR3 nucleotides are TGTGCCAGCAGACCAGGGGTCCAAGAGACCCAGTACTTC. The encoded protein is CASRPGVQETQYF.

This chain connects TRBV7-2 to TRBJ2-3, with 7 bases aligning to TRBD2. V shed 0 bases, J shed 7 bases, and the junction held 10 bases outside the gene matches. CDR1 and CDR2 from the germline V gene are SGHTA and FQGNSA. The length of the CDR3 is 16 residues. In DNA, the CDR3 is TGTGCCAGCAGCTTAGCGCCTAGCGGTAGTATGAATACGCAGTATTTT. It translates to CASSLAPSGSMNTQYF.

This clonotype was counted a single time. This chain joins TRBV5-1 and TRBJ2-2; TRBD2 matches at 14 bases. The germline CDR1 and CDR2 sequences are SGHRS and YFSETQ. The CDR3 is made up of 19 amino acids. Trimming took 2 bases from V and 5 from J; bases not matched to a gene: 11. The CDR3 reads CASSLTSFRLAGGTGELFF. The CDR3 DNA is TGCGCCAGCAGCTTAACTAGTTTCCGACTAGCGGGAGGGACCGGGGAGCTGTTTTTT.